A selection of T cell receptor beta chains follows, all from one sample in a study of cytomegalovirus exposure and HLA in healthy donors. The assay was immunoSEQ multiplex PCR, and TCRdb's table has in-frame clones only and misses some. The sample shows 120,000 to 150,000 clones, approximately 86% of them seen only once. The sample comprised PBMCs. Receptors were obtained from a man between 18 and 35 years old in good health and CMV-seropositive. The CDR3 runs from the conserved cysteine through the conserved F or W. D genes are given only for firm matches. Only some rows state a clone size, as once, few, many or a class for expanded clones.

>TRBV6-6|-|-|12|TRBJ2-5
CASSPAVGTQYF
TGTGCCAGCAGTCCGGCGGTGGGGACCCAGTACTTC
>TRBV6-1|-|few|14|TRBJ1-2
CASCPVFGNYGYTF
TGTGCCAGCTGCCCGGTATTCGGTAACTATGGCTACACCTTC
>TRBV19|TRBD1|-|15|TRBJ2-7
CASSVPGQGYYEQYF
TGTGCCAGTAGTGTACCGGGACAGGGGTACTACGAGCAGTACTTC
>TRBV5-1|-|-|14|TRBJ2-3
CASSLVPGEDTQYF
TGCGCCAGCAGCTTGGTCCCAGGGGAAGATACGCAGTATTTT
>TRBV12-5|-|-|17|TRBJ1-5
CASGLVLDSYSNQPQHF
TGTGCTAGTGGTTTGGTACTTGACAGCTATAGCAATCAGCCCCAGCATTTT
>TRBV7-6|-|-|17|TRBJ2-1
CASSLGRGQTRYNEQFF
TGTGCCAGCAGCTTAGGCCGCGGACAGACCCGCTACAATGAGCAGTTCTTC
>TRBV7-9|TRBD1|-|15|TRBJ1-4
CASSGGTDRNEKLFF
TGTGCCAGCAGCGGAGGGACAGACCGAAATGAAAAACTGTTTTTT
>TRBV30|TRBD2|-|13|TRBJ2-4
CAWSGLVRDIQYF
TGTGCCTGGAGCGGACTAGTAAGGGACATTCAGTACTTC
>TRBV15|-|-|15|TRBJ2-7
CATSRDIGQGHEQYF
TGTGCCACCAGCAGAGATATCGGGCAGGGCCACGAGCAGTACTTC
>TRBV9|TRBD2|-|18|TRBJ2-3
CASSGGTSGRLSTDTQYF
TGTGCCAGCAGCGGCGGGACTAGCGGGAGATTAAGCACAGATACGCAGTATTTT
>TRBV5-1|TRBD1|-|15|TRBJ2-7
CASSGSGTGMREQYF
TGCGCCAGCAGCGGATCCGGGACAGGGATGAGAGAGCAGTACTTC